This T cell receptor (beta chain) was captured by sequencing in a study of blood T cell repertoires in COVID-19. Looking at the study overall: The United States, Italy and Spain were the sources of the acute and convalescent COVID-19 samples. The analysed material was cDNA or gDNA that came from T cells, B-cell-depleted T cells, or PBMCs.

Authors' analysis steps: How many nucleated cells were present was estimated from reference gene primer amplification. Libraries were prepared by immunoSEQ multiplex PCR; TCRdb keeps only in-frame clonotypes and omits some of them. V and J calls and clone size are copied from that table; D and trimming were computed from the DNA. Among 25,000 to 35,000 clones listed, roughly 83% were seen once. Germline CDR1 SGHRS, CDR2 YFSETQ. The CDR3 length is 15 residues. V trimming: 4 bases; J trimming: 5 bases; junction bases outside the gene matches: 6. The sample comprised peripheral blood. The origin of this receptor is a man aged 70-80 years with active COVID-19. The rearrangement joins TRBV5-1 to TRBJ2-2, with 9 bases identical to TRBD1. Here the CDR3 reads CASSVDRGRTGELFF. CDR3 in DNA: TGCGCCAGCAGCGTCGACAGGGGGAGGACCGGGGAGCTGTTTTTT.